The following is a T cell receptor beta chain sequence with its context. The antigen it binds to is not known. Base quality data are lacking; no much larger clone is found one base away. This sample stems from a study of vaccination and CD4 T cells after COVID-19 (dated by TCRdb to between 2021 and 2024). With respect to the entire study: Convalescent patients had a positive SARS-CoV-2 result on nasal swab PCR, and of these patients, several had mild disease and one had severe disease. The cultures were stimulated with overlapping spike peptide pools from SARS-CoV-2 and from the common cold coronaviruses HCoV-NL63, HCoV-OC43 and HCoV-229E. Post-COVID blood samples from convalescent patients were collected a median of approximately 100 days after diagnosis, with a range of roughly 35 to 180 days. In roughly eleven COVID-19 convalescent patients and a handful of infection-naive healthy vaccine recipients, the spike-specific CD4+ TCR repertoire before mRNA vaccination was compared with the repertoire after mRNA vaccination. Participants got two doses of the Pfizer-BioNTech BNT162b2 vaccine (n=8) or two doses of the Moderna mRNA-1273 vaccine (n=2). The convalescent cohort comprised six males and four females, including two Hispanic individuals, seven Caucasians, two Asians and one multiracial person. A few convalescent patients gave samples both early after vaccination (day 14) and late after vaccination (days 161 to 241). Post-vaccine blood samples were collected a median of around 10 weeks after the second vaccine dose, ranging from about 13 to 241 days. In control cultures, a CEFX viral epitope pool was used as positive control, an HIV-1 Nef peptide pool was used as negative control, or no peptide was added.

Broad study findings and their caveats: Among the post-vaccine SARS-CoV-2-reactive clones in convalescent patients, a median approximately 86% showed up only after vaccination, which suggests vaccine-specific priming. The median number of SARS-CoV-2-reactive clonotypes rose from 20 to 25 after infection to 38 after vaccination, but the change was not significant. The study included relatively few convalescent patients and did not analyze early timepoints after natural infection. Nearly all vaccine-specific clones in convalescent patients (304 of 307) were mono-reactive for SARS-CoV-2 spike rather than cross-reactive with common cold coronaviruses.

Receptors were amplified or captured by PCR. TCR sequencing of DNA from cultured CD4+ T cells used the Oncomine TCR Beta short-read assay at the Johns Hopkins FTIC core. Genomic DNA was extracted from the cultured CD4+ T cells with the QIAamp micro DNA kit. Oncomine TCR Beta libraries from cultured CD4+ T cells were pooled with unique dual indexes and sequenced on an Illumina iSeq 100. The study's processing was this. Non-productive sequences were filtered out, and CDR3s that did not start with C, did not end with F or W, or were shorter than 7 amino acids were discarded. Antigen-specific clonotypes were identified using the MANAFEST web application through comparison of peptide-stimulated wells with reference and other culture wells. An FDR below 0.05, an odds ratio above 5, and a productive frequency above 0.1% in at least two of three replicate wells were required for clones to be considered positive. Clonotypes that were significantly expanded in both SARS-CoV-2 spike wells and at least one common cold coronavirus spike condition were defined as cross-reactive. CDR3 homology was assessed with Levenshtein distances (stringdist) and unrooted phylogenetic trees (ape) in R version 3.6.1. TCRdb trimmed the raw reads at Q25, called clones with MiXCR and kept productive beta chains. Entries are consolidated by CDR3 protein sequence, retaining the most common genes and DNA. These V and J calls derive from TCRdb rather than the authors' analysis. In this sample the table shows under 30,000 distinct CDR3 sequences, roughly 46% of which occur a single time. Together, the top ten hold around 4% of the sample.

The germline ends are 8 bases apart after V is trimmed by 0 bases and J by 7 bases. From a lookup of the germline V gene, CDR1 and CDR2 are KGHDR and SFDVKD. Its CDR3 holds 13 amino acids, cysteine through phenylalanine. Just the 39-base CDR3 DNA is kept, in frame starting at base 1. Reading the label with the study, this specimen's time point is: late sampling 161 to 241 days after vaccination in a few convalescent patients. Read against the paper, the sample's treatment or condition label means: approximately 11-day PBMC culture with coronavirus spike peptide pools or control peptides (ViraFEST assay). The study used the ViraFEST assay, which expanded antigen-specific T cells with peptide pools and then identified expanded clonotypes by TCR sequencing. The convalescent patients' positive SARS-CoV-2 PCR tests fell between March and December 2020, which was before the Alpha, Beta and Delta variants emerged in the United States. PBMCs were cultured at approximately 2.1 million per well in IMDM supplemented with approximately 5% human AB serum and approximately 10 IU/ml IL-2, with approximately 11 ug/ml peptide pools added. Half of the culture medium was replaced with fresh IL-2-containing medium on days 3 and 7. Once the cells had been in culture for around 10 days, the EasySep CD4+ T cell isolation kit was used to isolate CD4+ T cells by negative selection. Ficoll-Paque Plus gradient centrifugation was used to isolate PBMCs from whole blood, and the isolated PBMCs were then either used fresh or cryopreserved at -140C. In general, triplicate wells were set up for every culture condition.

The V and J genes are TRBV24-1 and TRBJ1-1, with the D gene uncertain. Sequencing used CD4+ T cells from blood, cultured in vitro, obtained about 7 months after SARS-CoV-2 vaccination. The sequence was obtained from a human donor who had recovered from COVID-19. The CDR3 protein: CATSDLLENEAFF. The DNA reads as follows: TGTGCCACCAGTGATTTGTTGGAAAATGAAGCTTTCTTT.